The present entry profiles one T cell receptor (beta chain) with its context. The antigen is not known. The CDR3 spans 16 residues. J lost 6 bases, V lost 2 bases, and 11 bases had no gene match. The germline CDR1 and CDR2 sequences are LGHNT and FRNRAP. The data were obtained in a study of CD8+CD57+ T cells in acquired aplastic anemia. TCR beta VDJ combinations and CDR3 sequences were profiled from genomic DNA. From the reads, TCRdb called clonotypes with MiXCR, one entry per CDR3 protein. The data contain about 190,000 distinct CDR3 sequences, 40% to 55% of them seen just once; the ten biggest clones take up over 7.5%. Study observations and caveats: Roughly 31 CD8+ CDR3 sequences occurred in both the patients and the controls.

All sequencing subjects had displayed CD8+CD57+ cell expansion on flow cytometry. This receptor was taken from a human donor with aplastic anemia. Source material: sorted CD4+, CD8+, or CD8+CD57+ T cells (not recorded which) from PBMCs. The chain carries TRBV12-5 and TRBJ1-1, with 8 bases identical to TRBD1. In nucleotides, the CDR3 is TGTGCTAGTGGTTTGATCTGGACAGGGCAGAAGGCTGAAGCTTTCTTT. Protein sequence: CASGLIWTGQKAEAFF.